These 21 T cell receptor beta chains originate from one sample sequenced in a study of patients with pleural tuberculosis. TCRdb reanalysed the reads using MiXCR and keeps one entry per CDR3 protein. The sample has about 50,000 distinct CDR3 sequences; under 8.5% are singletons. These receptors all stem from a human donor with pleural tuberculosis.

This clonotype came up many times. The V and J genes are TRBV24-1 and TRBJ2-1; 10 positions match TRBD1. CDR1 and CDR2 (germline): KGHDR, SFDVKD. Germline trimming cut 0 bases from V and 5 bases from J; bases unmatched to any gene: 3. CDR3 size: 16 residues. CDR3 coding DNA: TGTGCCACCAGTGATTTGGCGGGACAGGGGAACAATGAGCAGTTCTTC. Protein product: CATSDLAGQGNNEQFF.

CDR3 region: CSVDSAGANVLTF. The CDR3 DNA follows: TGCAGCGTCGACAGTGCTGGGGCCAACGTCCTGACTTTC. This chain connects TRBV29-1 to TRBJ2-6, with D possibly matching TRBD1 (5 bases). V was shortened by 6 bases and J by 2 bases, with 8 bases between the two germline ends. Germline-derived CDR1 and CDR2 are SQVTM and ANQGSEA. The CDR3 is 13 residues long.

This clonotype was seen repeatedly, ten times or more. The chain links TRBV28 to TRBJ2-2; the match to TRBD2 covers 16 bases. The germline V gene has CDR1 MDHEN and CDR2 SYDVKM. This CDR3 contains 17 residues. V lost 4 bases, J lost 7 bases, and 6 bases stayed unmatched. The CDR3, as DNA: TGTGCCAGCAGTTCCCCCGGGACTAGCGGGAGGGGCGGGGAGCTGTTTTTT. It translates to CASSSPGTSGRGGELFF.

This clonotype was recorded many times. The chain joins TRBV6-1 to TRBJ1-1; D gene ambiguous. Germline V CDR1 and CDR2: MNHNS, SASEGT. The V end lost 3 bases, the J end lost 7 bases, and 12 bases lay between the germline ends. The length of the CDR3 is 13 residues. In DNA form, the CDR3 reads TGTGCCAGCAGTGAGCGCCCAGAGCGTGAAGCTTTCTTT. Protein sequence: CASSERPEREAFF.

In this sample, this clonotype turned up many times. The chain combines TRBV11-1 with TRBJ2-5; no reliable D call. This CDR3 is 12 amino acids long. The V gene lost 3 bases and the J gene lost 4 bases, with 6 bases spanning the gap. CDR1 is SGHAT and CDR2 is FQDESV in the germline V gene (reference sequence). CDR3 sequence (DNA): TGTGCCAGCAGCTTTGGGCTAGAGACCCAGTACTTC. It codes for CASSFGLETQYF. The variable domain in full, with the rest retrieved from reference TRBV11-1 and TRBJ2-5, is EAEVAQSPRYKITEKSQAVAFWCDPISGHATLYWYRQILGQGPELLVQFQDESVVDDSQLPKDRFSAERLKGVDSTLKIQPAELGDSAMYLCASSFGLETQYFGPGTRLLVL.

V and J are TRBV19 and TRBJ2-2; D call uncertain. V lost 3 bases and J lost 9, with 14 bases in between. This CDR3 has 14 amino acids. Germline CDR1 and CDR2: LNHDA and SQIVND (reference sequence). CDR3 sequence: CASSIFELTRELFF. The CDR3 DNA is TGTGCCAGTAGTATCTTTGAACTGACCAGGGAGCTGTTTTTT.

This clonotype was seen repeatedly, ten times or more. The chain links TRBV6-1 to TRBJ2-2; D perhaps matches TRBD2 (5 bases). The CDR3 has 13 residues. With 5 bases removed from V and 3 bases from J, the gap between germline ends came to 7 bases. Per the germline V gene, CDR1 is MNHNS and CDR2 is SASEGT. This CDR3 is CASSSGYTGELFF. The CDR3 DNA is TGTGCCAGCAGTAGCGGTTACACCGGGGAGCTGTTTTTT.

Remarks on this clonotype: A much larger clone sits a single nucleotide away, making a read error possible. V and J are TRBV28 and TRBJ2-7; 8 positions agree with TRBD2. The CDR3 is made up of 14 amino acids. Germline V gives CDR1 MDHEN, CDR2 SYDVKM. The CDR3 region is CASSFSGRGDELYF. The CDR3 region has the DNA TGTGCCAGCAGTTTCAGCGGGAGAGGCGACGAGCTGTACTTC.

The table lists this clonotype with many counts. The V call is TRBV28, the J call TRBJ1-2, with no clear D. The CDR3 has 10 amino acids. V was cut by 6 bases and J by 8 bases, with 7 bases left in between. Germline V gene lookup returns CDR1 MDHEN and CDR2 SYDVKM. The CDR3 region is CASRDEGYTF. CDR3 nucleotide sequence: TGTGCCAGCAGGGATGAGGGCTACACCTTC.

This clonotype was counted at least ten times. This chain joins TRBV20-1 and TRBJ1-5; D call uncertain. The CDR3 sequence is 15 residues long. From germline, CDR1 is DFQATT and CDR2 SNEGSKA (reference sequence). The ends were cut back, 3 bases at V and 1 base at J, with 13 bases in the middle. CDR3 in amino acids: CSARVGQRSNQPQHF. The DNA of the CDR3 is TGCAGTGCTAGGGTGGGTCAAAGAAGCAATCAGCCCCAGCATTTT.

This clonotype was seen at least ten times. The genes are TRBV6-1 and TRBJ1-6; D is unclear. The CDR3 consists of 15 residues. The ends were cut back, 0 bases at V and 9 bases at J, with 12 bases in the middle. Per the germline V gene, CDR1 is MNHNS and CDR2 is SASEGT. The CDR3 DNA follows: TGTGCCAGCAGTGAAGCGATTGTTGGGAGTTCACCCCTCCACTTT. It codes for CASSEAIVGSSPLHF.

Ten or more counts support this clonotype. This sequence joins TRBV28 and TRBJ2-3; tentatively, D is TRBD1 (5 bases). V lost 5 bases and J lost 7, with 10 bases in between. Looked up from germline, CDR1 is MDHEN and CDR2 is SYDVKM. The CDR3 extends over 12 amino acids. This CDR3 is CASSLQDYTQYF. The CDR3 DNA reads as TGTGCCAGCAGTCTACAGGATTATACGCAGTATTTT.

This clonotype was seen at least ten times. This chain joins TRBV18 and TRBJ2-7, with D uncertain. The CDR3 totals 15 residues. V lost 2 bases and J lost 3, with 14 bases in between. From germline, CDR1 is KGHSH and CDR2 LQKENI. The CDR3 DNA reads as TGTGCCAGCTCACCATCGTATCGTCGTAGCTACGAGCAGTACTTC. Translating it yields CASSPSYRRSYEQYF.

In this sample, this clonotype turned up many times. The rearrangement uses TRBV6-1 and TRBJ1-1; D unclear. CDR1 and CDR2 (germline): MNHNS, SASEGT. The CDR3 contains 14 residues. Trimming removed 9 bases from V and 3 bases from J, with 17 bases in between. The chain's CDR3 is CASSRHDTYTEAFF. CDR3 DNA: TGTGCCAGTTCGCGGCATGACACCTACACTGAAGCTTTCTTT.

There are many counts of this clonotype. The rearrangement uses TRBV12-3 or TRBV12-4 and TRBJ1-3, with TRBD1 as a possible D gene (5 bases). The CDR3 length is 15 residues. Trimming took 7 bases from V and 3 from J, leaving 16 bases between them. For the CDR3, the DNA is TGTGCCAGCACTCTGGGGGGAGGAATTGGAAACACCATATATTTT. This codes for CASTLGGGIGNTIYF.

This clonotype was observed at least ten times. This chain links TRBV28 with TRBJ1-1; D is uncertain. V gave up 6 bases and J gave up 1 base, with 9 bases separating them. Germline V lookup: CDR1 MDHEN, CDR2 SYDVKM. This CDR3 comprises 13 residues. In DNA, the CDR3 is TGTGCCAGCAGGGGAACTGCGAACACTGAAGCTTTCTTT. Protein sequence: CASRGTANTEAFF. Full variable domain (rest looked up from reference TRBV28 and TRBJ1-1): DVKVTQSSRYLVKRTGEKVFLECVQDMDHENMFWYRQDPGLGLRLIYFSYDVKMKEKGDIPEGYSVSREKKERFSLILESASTNQTSMYLCASRGTANTEAFFGQGTRLTVV.

In this sample, this clonotype turned up many times. The chain combines TRBV30 with TRBJ1-1; TRBD1 agrees at 7 bases. CDR3 length: 16 residues. Germline V gene sequence: CDR1 GTSNPN, CDR2 SVGIG (reference sequence). The V gene end was trimmed by 1 base and the J gene end by 1 base; junction bases not matched to a gene: 9. CDR3 sequence: CAWSGGPGGQNTEAFF. The CDR3 DNA reads as TGTGCCTGGAGTGGAGGGCCAGGGGGACAGAACACTGAAGCTTTCTTT.

This clonotype was observed at least ten times. This chain joins TRBV4-2 and TRBJ2-5, with TRBD1 matching over 9 bases. The germline gives CDR1 LGHNA, CDR2 YNFKEQ. V lost 4 bases, J lost 3 bases, and 3 bases stayed unmatched. This CDR3 has 14 residues. DNA of the CDR3: TGTGCCAGCAGCCCTTGGACAGGGGAAGAGACCCAGTACTTC. Translated: CASSPWTGEETQYF.

This clonotype was detected ten times or more. The chain carries TRBV6-2 or TRBV6-3 and TRBJ1-2, with D hard to call. V was clipped by 5 bases and J by 6 bases, with 7 bases between them. The CDR3 loop spans 11 amino acids. Germline CDR1 and CDR2: MNHEY and SVGEGT. The CDR3 DNA follows: TGTGCCAGCAGTGCCTTCCATGGCTACACCTTC. Translating it yields CASSAFHGYTF.

This clonotype has ten or more counts. The chain is built from TRBV12-3 or TRBV12-4 and TRBJ2-3; 10 bases agree with TRBD2. Trimming at V came to 7 bases and at J to 14 bases, leaving 6 bases not matched to a gene. The CDR3 has 11 residues. The CDR3 loop reads CASNEAGGPYF. The CDR3 coding sequence is TGTGCCAGCAATGAAGCGGGAGGGCCGTATTTT.

Many counts were recorded for this clonotype. The chain recombines TRBV20-1 with TRBJ1-5, with D maybe TRBD1 (5 bases). This CDR3 has 13 amino acids. V was trimmed by 3 bases and J by 1 base, leaving 7 bases between them. In germline, CDR1 is DFQATT, CDR2 SNEGSKA (reference sequence). The CDR3 loop is CSARRGSNQPQHF. DNA for the CDR3: TGCAGTGCTAGGCGGGGGAGCAATCAGCCCCAGCATTTT.